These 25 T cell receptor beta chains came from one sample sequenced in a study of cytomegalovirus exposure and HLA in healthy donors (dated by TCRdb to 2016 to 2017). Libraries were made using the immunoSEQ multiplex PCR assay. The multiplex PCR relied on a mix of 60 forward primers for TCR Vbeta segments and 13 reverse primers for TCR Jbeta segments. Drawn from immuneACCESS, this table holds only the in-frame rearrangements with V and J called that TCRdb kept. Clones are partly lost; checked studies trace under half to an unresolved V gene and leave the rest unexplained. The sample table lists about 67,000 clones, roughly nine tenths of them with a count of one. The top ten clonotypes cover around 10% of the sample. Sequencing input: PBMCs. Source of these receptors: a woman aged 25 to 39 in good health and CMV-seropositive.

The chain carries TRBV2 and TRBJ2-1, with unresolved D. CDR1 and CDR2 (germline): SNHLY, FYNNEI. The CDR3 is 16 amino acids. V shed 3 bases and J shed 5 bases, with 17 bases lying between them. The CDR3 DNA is TGTGCCAGCAGTGATATCTCCGATCTGAGCAACAATGAGCAGTTCTTC. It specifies CASSDISDLSNNEQFF.

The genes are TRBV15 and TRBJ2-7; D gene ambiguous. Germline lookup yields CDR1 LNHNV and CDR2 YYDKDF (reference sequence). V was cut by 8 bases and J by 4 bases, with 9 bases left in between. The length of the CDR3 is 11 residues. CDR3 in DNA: TGTGCCACCTCCAACTCTTACGAGCAGTACTTC. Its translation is CATSNSYEQYF. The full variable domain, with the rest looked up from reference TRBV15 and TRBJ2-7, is DAMVIQNPRYQVTQFGKPVTLSCSQTLNHNVMYWYQQKSSQAPKLLFHYYDKDFNNEADTPDNFQSRRPNTSFCFLDIRSPGLGDTAMYLCATSNSYEQYFGPGTRLTVT.

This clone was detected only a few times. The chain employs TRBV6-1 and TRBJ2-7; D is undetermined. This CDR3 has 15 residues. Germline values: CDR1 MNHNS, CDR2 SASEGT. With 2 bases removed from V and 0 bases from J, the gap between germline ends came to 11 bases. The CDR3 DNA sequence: TGTGCCAGCAGTGAACTTAAAAGCGTCTCCTACGAGCAGTACTTC. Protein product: CASSELKSVSYEQYF.

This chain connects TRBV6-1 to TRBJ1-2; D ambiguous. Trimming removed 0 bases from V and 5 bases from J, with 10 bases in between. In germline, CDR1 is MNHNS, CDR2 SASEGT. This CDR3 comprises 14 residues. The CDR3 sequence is CASSEAATVYGYTF. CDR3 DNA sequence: TGTGCCAGCAGTGAAGCTGCTACGGTATATGGCTACACCTTC.

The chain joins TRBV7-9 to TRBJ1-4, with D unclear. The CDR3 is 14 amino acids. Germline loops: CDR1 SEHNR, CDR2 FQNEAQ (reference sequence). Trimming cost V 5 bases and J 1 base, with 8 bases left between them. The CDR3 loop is CASSKTLTNEKLFF. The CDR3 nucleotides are TGTGCCAGCAGCAAGACTCTAACTAATGAAAAACTGTTTTTT.

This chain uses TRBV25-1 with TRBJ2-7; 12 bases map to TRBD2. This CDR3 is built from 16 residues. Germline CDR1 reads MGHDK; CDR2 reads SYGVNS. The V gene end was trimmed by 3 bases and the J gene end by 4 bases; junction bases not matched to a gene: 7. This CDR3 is CASSDSGTSGPYEQYF. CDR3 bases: TGTGCCAGCAGTGACTCCGGGACTAGCGGGCCGTACGAGCAGTACTTC.

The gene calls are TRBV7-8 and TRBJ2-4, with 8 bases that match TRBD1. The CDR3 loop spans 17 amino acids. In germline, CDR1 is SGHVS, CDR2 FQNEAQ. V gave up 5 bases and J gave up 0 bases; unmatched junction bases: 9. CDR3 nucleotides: TGTGCCAGCAGCCCGGCGACAGGGGTTATAGCCAAAAACATTCAGTACTTC. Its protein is CASSPATGVIAKNIQYF.

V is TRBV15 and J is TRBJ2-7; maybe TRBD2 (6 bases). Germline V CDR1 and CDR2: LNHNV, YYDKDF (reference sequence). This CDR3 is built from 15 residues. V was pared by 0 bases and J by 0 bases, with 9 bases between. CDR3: CATSRDLGSSYEQYF. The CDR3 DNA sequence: TGTGCCACCAGCAGAGATCTCGGGAGCTCCTACGAGCAGTACTTC.

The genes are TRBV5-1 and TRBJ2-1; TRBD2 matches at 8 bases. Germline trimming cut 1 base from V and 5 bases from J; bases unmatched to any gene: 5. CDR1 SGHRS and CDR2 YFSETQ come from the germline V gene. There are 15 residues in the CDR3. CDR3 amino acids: CASSLSGRENNEQFF. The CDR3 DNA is TGCGCCAGCAGCTTGTCCGGGAGGGAGAACAATGAGCAGTTCTTC.

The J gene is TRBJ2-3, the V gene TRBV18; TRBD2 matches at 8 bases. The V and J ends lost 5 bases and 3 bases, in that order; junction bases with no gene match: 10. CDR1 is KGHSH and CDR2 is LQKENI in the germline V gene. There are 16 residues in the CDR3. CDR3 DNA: TGTGCCAGCTCAGAGTTTACCGGGACTAGTACAGATACGCAGTATTTT. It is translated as CASSEFTGTSTDTQYF. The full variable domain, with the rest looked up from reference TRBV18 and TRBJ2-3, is NAGVMQNPRHLVRRRGQEARLRCSPMKGHSHVYWYRQLPEEGLKFMVYLQKENIIDESGMPKERFSAEFPKEGPSILRIQQVVRGDSAAYFCASSEFTGTSTDTQYFGPGTRLTVL.

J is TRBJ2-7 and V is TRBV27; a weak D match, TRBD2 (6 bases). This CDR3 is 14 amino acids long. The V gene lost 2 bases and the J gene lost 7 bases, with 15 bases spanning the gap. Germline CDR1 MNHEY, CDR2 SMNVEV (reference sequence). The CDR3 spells CASSLGGTLMEQYF. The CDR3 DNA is TGTGCCAGCAGTTTAGGCGGGACTTTAATGGAGCAGTACTTC.

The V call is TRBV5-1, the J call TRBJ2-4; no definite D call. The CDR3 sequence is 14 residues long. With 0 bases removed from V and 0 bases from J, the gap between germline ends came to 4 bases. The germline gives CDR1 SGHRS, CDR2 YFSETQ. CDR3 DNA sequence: TGCGCCAGCAGCTTGGCCGGAGCCAAAAACATTCAGTACTTC. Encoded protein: CASSLAGAKNIQYF.

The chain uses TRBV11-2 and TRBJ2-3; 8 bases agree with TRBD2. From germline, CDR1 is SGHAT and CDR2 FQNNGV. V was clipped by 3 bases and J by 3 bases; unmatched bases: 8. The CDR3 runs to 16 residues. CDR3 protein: CASSLVTSVNTDTQYF. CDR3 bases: TGTGCCAGCAGCTTGGTGACTAGCGTTAATACAGATACGCAGTATTTT.

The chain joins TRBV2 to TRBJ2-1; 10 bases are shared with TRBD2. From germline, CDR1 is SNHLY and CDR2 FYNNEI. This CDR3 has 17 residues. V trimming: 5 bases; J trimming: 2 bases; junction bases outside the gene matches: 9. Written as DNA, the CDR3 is TGTGCCAGCAGTCCCCCTTTACTAGCGGGGACCTACAATGAGCAGTTCTTC. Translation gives CASSPPLLAGTYNEQFF.

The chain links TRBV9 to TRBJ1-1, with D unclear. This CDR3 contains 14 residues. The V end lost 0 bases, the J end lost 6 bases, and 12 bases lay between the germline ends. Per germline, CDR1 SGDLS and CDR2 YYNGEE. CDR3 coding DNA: TGTGCCAGCAGCGTAGAGGTAATGAGCGCTGAAGCTTTCTTT. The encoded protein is CASSVEVMSAEAFF.

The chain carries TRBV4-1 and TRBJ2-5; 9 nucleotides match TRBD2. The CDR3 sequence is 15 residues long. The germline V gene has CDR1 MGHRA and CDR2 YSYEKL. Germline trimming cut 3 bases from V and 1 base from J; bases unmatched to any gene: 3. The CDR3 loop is CASSHGTSSQETQYF. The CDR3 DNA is TGCGCCAGCAGCCACGGGACTAGCAGCCAAGAGACCCAGTACTTC.

Here the CDR3 reads CASSSNPEGNEQFF. CDR3 nucleotides: TGTGCCAGCAGCTCCAACCCTGAGGGCAATGAGCAGTTCTTC. The chain combines TRBV13 with TRBJ2-1; the D gene is possibly TRBD2 (5 bases). Germline CDR1 and CDR2: PRHDT and FYEKMQ (reference sequence). Between the trimmed V and J ends, which lost 4 bases and 6 bases, there was a span of 13 bases. There are 14 residues in the CDR3. The variable domain in full, with the rest retrieved from reference TRBV13 and TRBJ2-1, is AAGVIQSPRHLIKEKRETATLKCYPIPRHDTVYWYQQGPGQDPQFLISFYEKMQSDKGSIPDRFSAQQFSDYHSELNMSSLELGDSALYFCASSSNPEGNEQFFGPGTRLTVL.

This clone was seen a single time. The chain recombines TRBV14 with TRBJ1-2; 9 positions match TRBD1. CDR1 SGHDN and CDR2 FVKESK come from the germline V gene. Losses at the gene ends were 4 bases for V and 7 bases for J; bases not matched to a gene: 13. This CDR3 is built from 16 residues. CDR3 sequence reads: CASSLGTGGRLRGYTF. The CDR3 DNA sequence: TGTGCCAGCAGCCTAGGAACAGGGGGCCGACTCCGTGGCTACACCTTC.

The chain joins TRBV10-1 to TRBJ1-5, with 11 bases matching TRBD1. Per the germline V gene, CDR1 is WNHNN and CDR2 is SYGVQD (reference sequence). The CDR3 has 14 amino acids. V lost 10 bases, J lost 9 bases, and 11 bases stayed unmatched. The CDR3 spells CAIPGTGGGPPQHF. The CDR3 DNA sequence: TGCGCCATTCCCGGGACAGGGGGTGGGCCGCCCCAGCATTTT.

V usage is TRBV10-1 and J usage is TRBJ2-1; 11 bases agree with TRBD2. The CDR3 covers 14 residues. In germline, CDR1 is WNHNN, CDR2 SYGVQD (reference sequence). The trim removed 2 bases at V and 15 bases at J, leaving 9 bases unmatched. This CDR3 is CASSEGTSGYGMFF. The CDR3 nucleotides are TGCGCCAGCAGTGAGGGGACTAGCGGTTACGGAATGTTCTTC.

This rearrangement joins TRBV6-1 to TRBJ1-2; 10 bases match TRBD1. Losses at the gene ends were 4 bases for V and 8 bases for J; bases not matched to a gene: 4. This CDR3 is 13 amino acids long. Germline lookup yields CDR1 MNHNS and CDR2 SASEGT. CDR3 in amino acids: CASSGQGARGYTF. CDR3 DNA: TGTGCCAGCAGTGGACAGGGGGCCAGGGGCTACACCTTC.

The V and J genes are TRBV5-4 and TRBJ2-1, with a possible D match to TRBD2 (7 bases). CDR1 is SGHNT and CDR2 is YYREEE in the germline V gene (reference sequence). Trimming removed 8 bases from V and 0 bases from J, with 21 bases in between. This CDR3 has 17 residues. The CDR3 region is CASRGGTGQYSYNEQFF. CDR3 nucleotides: TGTGCCAGTAGGGGGGGGACTGGGCAGTACTCCTACAATGAGCAGTTCTTC.

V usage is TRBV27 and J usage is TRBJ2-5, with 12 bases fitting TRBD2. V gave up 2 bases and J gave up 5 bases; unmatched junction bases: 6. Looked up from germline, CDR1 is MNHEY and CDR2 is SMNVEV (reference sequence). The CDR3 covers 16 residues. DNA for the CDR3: TGTGCCAGCAGTTTACTAGGGCTAGCGGGGGGGGAGACCCAGTACTTC. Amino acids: CASSLLGLAGGETQYF.

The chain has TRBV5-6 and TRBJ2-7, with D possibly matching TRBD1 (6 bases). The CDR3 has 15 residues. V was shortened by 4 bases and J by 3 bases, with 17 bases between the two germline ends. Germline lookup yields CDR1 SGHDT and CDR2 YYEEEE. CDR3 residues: CASSQGPGHHYEQYF. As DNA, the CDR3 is TGTGCCAGCAGCCAAGGACCGGGACATCACTACGAGCAGTACTTC.

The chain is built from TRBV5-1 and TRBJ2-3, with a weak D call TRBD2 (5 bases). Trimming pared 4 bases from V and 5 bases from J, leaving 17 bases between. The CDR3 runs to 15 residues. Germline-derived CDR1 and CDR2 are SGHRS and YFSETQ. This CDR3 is CASSPTSLEVDTQYF. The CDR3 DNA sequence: TGCGCCAGCAGCCCAACCTCCCTGGAGGTAGATACGCAGTATTTT.